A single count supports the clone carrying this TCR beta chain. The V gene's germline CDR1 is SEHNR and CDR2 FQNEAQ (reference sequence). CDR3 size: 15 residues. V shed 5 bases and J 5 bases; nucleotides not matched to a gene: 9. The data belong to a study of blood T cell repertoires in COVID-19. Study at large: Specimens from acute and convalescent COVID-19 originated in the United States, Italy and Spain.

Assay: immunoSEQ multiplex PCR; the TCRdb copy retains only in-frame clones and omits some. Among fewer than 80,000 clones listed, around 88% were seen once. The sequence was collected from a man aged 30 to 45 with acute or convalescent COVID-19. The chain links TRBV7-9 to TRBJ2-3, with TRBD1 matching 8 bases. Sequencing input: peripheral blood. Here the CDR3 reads CASSLRQGALDTQYF. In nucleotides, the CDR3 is TGTGCCAGCAGCCTCCGGCAGGGGGCATTAGATACGCAGTATTTT. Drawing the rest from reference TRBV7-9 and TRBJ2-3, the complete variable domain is DTGVSQNPRHKITKRGQNVTFRCDPISEHNRLYWYRQTLGQGPEFLTYFQNEAQLEKSRLLSDRFSAERPKGSFSTLEIQRTEQGDSAMYLCASSLRQGALDTQYFGPGTRLTVL.